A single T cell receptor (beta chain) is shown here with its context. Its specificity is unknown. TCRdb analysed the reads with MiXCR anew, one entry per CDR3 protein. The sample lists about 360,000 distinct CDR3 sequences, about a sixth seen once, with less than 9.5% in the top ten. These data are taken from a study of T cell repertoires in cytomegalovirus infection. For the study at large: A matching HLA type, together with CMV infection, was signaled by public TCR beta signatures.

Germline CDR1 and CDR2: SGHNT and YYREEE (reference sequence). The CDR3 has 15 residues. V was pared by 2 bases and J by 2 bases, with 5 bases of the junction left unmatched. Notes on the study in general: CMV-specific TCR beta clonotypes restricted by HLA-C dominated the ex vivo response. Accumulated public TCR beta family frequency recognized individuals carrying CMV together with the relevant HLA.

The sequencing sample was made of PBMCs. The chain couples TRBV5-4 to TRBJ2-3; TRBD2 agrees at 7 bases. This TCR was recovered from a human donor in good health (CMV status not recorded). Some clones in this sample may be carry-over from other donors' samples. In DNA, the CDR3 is TGTGCCAGCAGCTTATTAGCGGGCCACACAGATACGCAGTATTTT. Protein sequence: CASSLLAGHTDTQYF.